The TCR beta chain under discussion was sequenced for a study of T cell responses to AZD1222 COVID-19 vaccine. Repertoires were generated with immunoSEQ multiplex PCR, while TCRdb's copy carries only in-frame clones and drops some. Of 100,000 to 150,000 clones in the sample, about 89% are singletons; the top ten hold 10%. CDR1 is SGHRS and CDR2 is YFSETQ in the germline V gene. CDR3 length: 14 residues. Trimming left V 0 bases short and J 0 bases short, with 4 bases between. V and J are TRBV5-1 and TRBJ2-1; D is undetermined. This TCR was recovered from an adult in good health. This specimen was peripheral blood, taken on day 0 of AZD1222 vaccination. This chain's CDR3 is CASSLGNSYNEQFF. In nucleotides, the CDR3 is TGCGCCAGCAGCTTGGGCAACTCCTACAATGAGCAGTTCTTC.